This TCR beta chain was identified during a study of beta chain features in type 1 diabetes. Regarding the study as a whole: The similarity of naive, central memory and Treg TCRB repertoires appeared greater among patients than among healthy donors. Cells with high TCR expression could be over-represented by cDNA sequencing.

Every donor provided one heparinised blood draw, which averaged roughly 120 mL. It was via CD45RO/CCR7/CD25/CD127/CD95/CD27 that CD4+ naive, central memory, regulatory and stem cell-like memory cells were sorted. Sequencing targeted expressed TCRB transcripts, as all isolated RNA had been reverse transcribed. Measured with immunoSEQ multiplex PCR; TCRdb has only the in-frame clones, and not every one. The table records hundreds of thousands of clones, 15% of them present only once. In this sample, this clone turned up a few times. The antigen remains unidentified. CDR3 length equals 15 residues. V was trimmed by 4 bases and J by 0 bases, leaving 11 bases between them. The germline V gene encodes CDR1 SGHRS and CDR2 YFSETQ.

V and J are TRBV5-1 and TRBJ1-5; possibly TRBD1 for D (6 bases). Material for sequencing was naive CD4+ T cells from blood. The receptor was derived from a man younger than 35 in good health. CDR3 residues: CASSAGTNSNQPQHF. The CDR3 nucleotides read TGCGCCAGCAGCGCCGGGACAAATAGCAATCAGCCCCAGCATTTT.